This passage covers 21 T cell receptor beta chains from one sample sequenced in a study of blood T cell repertoires in COVID-19. Repertoires were generated with immunoSEQ multiplex PCR, while TCRdb's copy carries only in-frame clones and drops some. The repertoire holds about 230,000 clones, with over 80% as singletons. What was sequenced was peripheral blood. These receptors all stem from a woman in her 70s with active or convalescent COVID-19.

The V and J genes are TRBV11-3 and TRBJ2-6; D not certain. Looked up from germline, CDR1 is SGHNT and CDR2 is YENEEA. The V end lost 2 bases, the J end lost 4 bases, and 12 bases lay between the germline ends. The CDR3 length is 16 residues. The CDR3 DNA follows: TGTGCCAGCAGCTTATCTTACGCGGCCGGGGCCAACGTCCTGACTTTC. Residues: CASSLSYAAGANVLTF.

The chain employs TRBV19 and TRBJ2-1, with D tentatively TRBD2 (6 bases). This CDR3 spans 13 amino acids. V lost 6 bases and J 4 bases, leaving 10 bases between the germline ends. Germline V gene data show CDR1 as LNHDA and CDR2 as SQIVND (reference sequence). In nucleotides, the CDR3 is TGTGCCAGTAGGGGGGACTGGTACAATGAGCAGTTCTTC. Translated, it gives CASRGDWYNEQFF.

The chain combines TRBV29-1 with TRBJ2-2; D perhaps matches TRBD2 (5 bases). The V end was cut by 3 bases, the J end by 1 base, with 6 bases between. In germline, CDR1 is SQVTM, CDR2 ANQGSEA. The CDR3 consists of 13 residues. CDR3 amino acids: CSVDSGNTGELFF. DNA for the CDR3: TGCAGCGTTGACAGCGGGAACACCGGGGAGCTGTTTTTT.

The chain recombines TRBV4-1 with TRBJ1-3; 9 bases line up with TRBD1. In germline, CDR1 is MGHRA, CDR2 YSYEKL. The CDR3 length is 17 residues. Losses at the gene ends were 4 bases for V and 3 bases for J; bases not matched to a gene: 10. Written as DNA, the CDR3 is TGCGCCAGCAGCCTGGGACCACAGGGGGCGCTTGGAAACACCATATATTTT. Residues: CASSLGPQGALGNTIYF.

The genes are TRBV7-8 and TRBJ1-3; tentatively, D is TRBD1 (5 bases). CDR3 size: 14 residues. The V gene lost 5 bases and the J gene lost 2 bases, with 10 bases spanning the gap. In germline, CDR1 is SGHVS, CDR2 FQNEAQ. The CDR3 region has the DNA TGTGCCAGCAGCCCGGGGGGACCTGGAAACACCATATATTTT. This gives the protein CASSPGGPGNTIYF.

This clone was observed a few times. The V and J genes are TRBV28 and TRBJ1-2; possible D gene TRBD1, 6 bases. The germline V and J ends were trimmed by 4 bases and 8 bases, with 14 bases remaining between them. The germline V gene encodes CDR1 MDHEN and CDR2 SYDVKM. CDR3 length: 13 residues. The CDR3 reads CASSSTGPRGYTF. The CDR3 DNA is TGTGCCAGCAGTTCAACAGGGCCGCGGGGCTACACCTTC.

This clone was seen once. The CDR3 spells CASRGDRGGNYGYTF. CDR3 bases: TGTGCCAGCCGCGGGGACAGGGGGGGCAACTATGGCTACACCTTC. This chain links TRBV6-5 with TRBJ1-2, with 11 bases lining up with TRBD1. Germline V gives CDR1 MNHEY, CDR2 SVGAGI. The CDR3 extends over 15 amino acids. With V trimmed by 8 bases and J by 2 bases, 7 bases remained unmatched.

The rearrangement joins TRBV5-4 to TRBJ2-7; 7 nucleotides agree with TRBD1. CDR1 is SGHNT and CDR2 is YYREEE in the germline V gene (reference sequence). V lost 4 bases, J lost 6 bases, and 10 bases stayed unmatched. CDR3 length: 14 residues. CDR3 protein: CASSLPGTDREQYF. The CDR3 DNA is TGTGCCAGCAGCCTTCCCGGGACAGATCGCGAGCAGTACTTC. The entire variable domain, with the rest obtained from reference TRBV5-4 and TRBJ2-7, is as follows: ETGVTQSPTHLIKTRGQQVTLRCSSQSGHNTVSWYQQALGQGPQFIFQYYREEENGRGNFPPRFSGLQFPNYSSELNVNALELDDSALYLCASSLPGTDREQYFGPGTRLTVT.

A single count supports this clone. This chain connects TRBV7-9 to TRBJ2-5; TRBD1 matches at 7 bases. CDR3 length: 12 residues. The V gene's germline CDR1 is SEHNR and CDR2 FQNEAQ (reference sequence). V was pared by 3 bases and J by 9 bases, with 4 bases of the junction left unmatched. This chain's CDR3 is CASSFEGAAQYF. Here the CDR3 DNA reads TGTGCCAGCAGCTTCGAGGGGGCGGCCCAGTACTTC.

The chain has TRBV30 and TRBJ2-7; D is ambiguous. V lost 0 bases, J lost 8 bases, and 17 bases lay in between. Germline loops: CDR1 GTSNPN, CDR2 SVGIG (reference sequence). This CDR3 comprises 14 residues. The CDR3 loop is CAWSVQLLGWQQYF. In nucleotides, the CDR3 is TGTGCCTGGAGTGTACAACTTCTCGGGTGGCAGCAGTACTTC.

The chain combines TRBV5-1 with TRBJ2-2, with 11 bases fitting TRBD1. The length of the CDR3 is 15 residues. Germline loops: CDR1 SGHRS, CDR2 YFSETQ. The V gene end was trimmed by 8 bases and the J gene end by 3 bases; junction bases not matched to a gene: 6. The CDR3 here is CASYRTGGDTGELFF. The CDR3 DNA follows: TGCGCCAGTTACCGGACAGGGGGCGACACCGGGGAGCTGTTTTTT.

The gene calls are TRBV2 and TRBJ1-5; 8 bases fit TRBD1. The V gene end was trimmed by 7 bases and the J gene end by 4 bases; junction bases not matched to a gene: 6. Looked up from germline, CDR1 is SNHLY and CDR2 is FYNNEI. The CDR3 is made up of 14 amino acids. This chain's CDR3 is CASTRGQENQPQHF. CDR3 DNA sequence: TGTGCCAGCACTAGGGGACAGGAGAATCAGCCCCAGCATTTT.

The chain links TRBV7-3 to TRBJ2-2, with D possibly being TRBD1 (5 bases). There are 14 residues in the CDR3. Trimming stripped 5 bases from V and 3 bases from J, with 10 bases between. Germline-derived CDR1 and CDR2 are SGHTA and FQGTGA. The CDR3 here is CASSAPGYTGELFF. In DNA form, the CDR3 reads TGTGCCAGCAGCGCCCCAGGGTACACCGGGGAGCTGTTTTTT.

The chain is built from TRBV7-2 and TRBJ2-2; 7 nucleotides agree with TRBD2. From germline, CDR1 is SGHTA and CDR2 FQGNSA. V gave up 1 base and J gave up 1 base; unmatched junction bases: 0. CDR3 length equals 15 residues. The CDR3 DNA follows: TGTGCCAGCAGCTTAGTAGCGGGGAACACCGGGGAGCTGTTTTTT. The encoded protein is CASSLVAGNTGELFF.

This chain connects TRBV10-2 to TRBJ1-1; D perhaps matches TRBD1 (5 bases). Trimming took off 4 bases at V and 1 base at J, with 7 bases between the two ends. This CDR3 has 13 residues. CDR1 and CDR2 from the germline V gene are WSHSY and SAAADI. The CDR3 loop reads CASSGGENTEAFF. The CDR3 DNA reads TGCGCCAGCAGTGGGGGGGAGAACACTGAAGCTTTCTTT.

This chain uses TRBV2 with TRBJ2-5; TRBD2 matches 7 bases. CDR1 SNHLY and CDR2 FYNNEI come from the germline V gene. The CDR3 covers 12 residues. V shed 6 bases, J shed 4 bases, and the junction held 2 bases outside the gene matches. The CDR3 bases are TGTGCCAGCAGAAGGGAGGGAGAGACCCAGTACTTC. As protein: CASRREGETQYF.

The chain is built from TRBV6-5 and TRBJ2-5; D is undetermined. Trimming cost V 0 bases and J 0 bases, with 5 bases left between them. Germline V gene sequence: CDR1 MNHEY, CDR2 SVGAGI. There are 14 residues in the CDR3. CDR3 bases: TGTGCCAGCAGTTACTCGGCAGACCAAGAGACCCAGTACTTC. Translating it yields CASSYSADQETQYF.

The chain combines TRBV5-5 with TRBJ1-1; D is possibly TRBD1 (6 bases). This CDR3 comprises 13 residues. V was trimmed by 3 bases and J by 8 bases, leaving 14 bases between them. CDR1 and CDR2 from the germline V gene are SGHKS and YYEKEE (reference sequence). CDR3 sequence reads: CASSYLQGFEAFF. CDR3 sequence (DNA): TGTGCCAGCAGCTATCTTCAGGGGTTCGAAGCTTTCTTT.

The chain employs TRBV6-2 or TRBV6-3 and TRBJ1-2; a weak D match, TRBD1 (6 bases). V shed 6 bases and J shed 4 bases, with 12 bases lying between them. The germline gives CDR1 MNHEY, CDR2 SVGEGT. This CDR3 spans 13 amino acids. CDR3 nucleotide sequence: TGTGCCAGCAGCCTCACAGGGATCTATGGCTACACCTTC. Residues: CASSLTGIYGYTF.

This chain links TRBV18 with TRBJ1-4; the D gene is possibly TRBD1 (6 bases). The V and J ends lost 1 base and 7 bases respectively, with 16 bases between them. The germline V gene has CDR1 KGHSH and CDR2 LQKENI. This CDR3 is 16 amino acids long. CDR3 in amino acids: CASSPLTAGAFEKLFF. The DNA for the CDR3 is TGTGCCAGCTCACCACTGACTGCAGGGGCTTTTGAAAAACTGTTTTTT.

The rearrangement uses TRBV5-4 and TRBJ2-5; TRBD1 matches 9 bases. From germline, CDR1 is SGHNT and CDR2 YYREEE (reference sequence). V was clipped by 1 base and J by 1 base; unmatched bases: 2. The CDR3 runs to 15 residues. The CDR3 bases are TGTGCCAGCAGCTTGAACAGGGGGCCCCAAGAGACCCAGTACTTC. Its protein is CASSLNRGPQETQYF.